Following are 28 T cell receptor beta chains from one sample sequenced in a study of blood T cell repertoires in COVID-19. Profiling relied on immunoSEQ multiplex PCR, and the TCRdb table lists in-frame clones only, not all of them. The profile shows around 140,000 clones, 80% to 90% of them singletons. Sequencing was performed on peripheral blood. The receptors stem from an elderly man with acute or convalescent COVID-19.

The table lists this clone with a count of one. Other nucleotide sequences from this sample produce the same CDR3. This chain uses TRBV10-3 with TRBJ2-5; 8 bases line up with TRBD2. Germline lookup yields CDR1 ENHRY and CDR2 SYGVKD. V gave up 3 bases and J gave up 4 bases; unmatched junction bases: 7. The CDR3 is made up of 15 amino acids. The DNA for the CDR3 is TGTGCCATCAGTGATGGGGGTCGGGGGGGAGAGACCCAGTACTTC. Translated: CAISDGGRGGETQYF.

The chain couples TRBV18 to TRBJ1-1, with 8 bases that match TRBD1. Germline loops: CDR1 KGHSH, CDR2 LQKENI. The CDR3 length is 14 residues. With 5 bases clipped from V and 5 bases from J, the junction kept 7 bases outside the gene matches. The CDR3 loop reads CASSTGQGGTEAFF. CDR3 bases: TGTGCCAGCTCAACCGGACAGGGAGGGACTGAAGCTTTCTTT. The full variable domain, in which reference TRBV18 and TRBJ1-1 provide the parts outside the CDR3, is NAGVMQNPRHLVRRRGQEARLRCSPMKGHSHVYWYRQLPEEGLKFMVYLQKENIIDESGMPKERFSAEFPKEGPSILRIQQVVRGDSAAYFCASSTGQGGTEAFFGQGTRLTVV.

This CDR3 reads CASSPTGGFSYEQYF. The CDR3 DNA reads as TGTGCCAGCTCACCGACAGGGGGTTTTTCCTACGAGCAGTACTTC. V is TRBV18 and J is TRBJ2-7; 9 bases are a match to TRBD1. This CDR3 has 15 residues. With 3 bases clipped from V and 1 base from J, the junction kept 4 bases outside the gene matches. Germline V gene data show CDR1 as KGHSH and CDR2 as LQKENI.

The V gene is TRBV12-5, the J gene TRBJ1-5; a possible D gene is TRBD1 (6 bases). The CDR3 has 18 residues. Trimming stripped 1 base from V and 6 bases from J, with 22 bases between. Germline CDR1 LGHNT, CDR2 FRNRAP. CDR3 amino acids: CASGLEGRGGPEGQPQHF. DNA of the CDR3: TGTGCTAGTGGTTTGGAGGGCAGAGGGGGACCCGAGGGTCAGCCCCAGCATTTT.

V and J are TRBV12-3 or TRBV12-4 and TRBJ2-7, with 8 bases lining up with TRBD1. The CDR3 sequence is 13 residues long. The V gene end was trimmed by 3 bases and the J gene end by 4 bases; junction bases not matched to a gene: 2. The CDR3 DNA sequence: TGTGCCAGCAGTTTCGACAGGGGTTACGAGCAGTACTTC. Protein product: CASSFDRGYEQYF.

The gene calls are TRBV5-1 and TRBJ2-3, with D possibly matching TRBD1 (8 bases). The CDR3 runs to 15 residues. V was pared by 5 bases and J by 6 bases, with 19 bases between. Germline loops: CDR1 SGHRS, CDR2 YFSETQ. The CDR3, as DNA: TGCGCCAGCAGTATTACAGGGGGGGCTACGGATACGCAGTATTTT. Translated, it gives CASSITGGATDTQYF. Full variable domain (outside the CDR3, taken from reference TRBV5-1 and TRBJ2-3): KAGVTQTPRYLIKTRGQQVTLSCSPISGHRSVSWYQQTPGQGLQFLFEYFSETQRNKGNFPGRFSGRQFSNSRSEMNVSTLELGDSALYLCASSITGGATDTQYFGPGTRLTVL.

CDR3 coding DNA: TGTGCCAGCAGCTTAGGCAGGGGGCGGAACGAGCAGTACTTC. Translating it yields CASSLGRGRNEQYF. This rearrangement joins TRBV7-6 to TRBJ2-7; 8 bases line up with TRBD1. Unmatched junction bases numbered 4, after V lost 1 base and J lost 5 bases. The CDR3 length is 14 residues. Germline V gene sequence: CDR1 SGHVS, CDR2 FNYEAQ.

V is TRBV3-1 (or the pseudogene TRBV3-2) and J is TRBJ1-1, with a possible D match to TRBD1 (5 bases). V lost 0 bases and J 4 bases, leaving 12 bases between the germline ends. The CDR3 consists of 15 residues. Germline values: CDR1 LGHDT, CDR2 YNNKEL (reference sequence). Written as DNA, the CDR3 is TGTGCCAGCAGCCAAGAGGGGGGTACGGTCACTGAAGCTTTCTTT. Protein product: CASSQEGGTVTEAFF.

This chain uses TRBV7-8 with TRBJ1-2; TRBD1 might be the D (5 bases). Trimming left V 4 bases short and J 4 bases short, with 16 bases between. Germline V gene data show CDR1 as SGHVS and CDR2 as FQNEAQ. The CDR3 extends over 15 amino acids. The DNA of the CDR3 is TGTGCCAGCAGCTCCTCTCCCAGGGAGGTCTATGGCTACACCTTC. Amino acid sequence: CASSSSPREVYGYTF.

The chain uses TRBV5-3 and TRBJ2-1; 13 nucleotides match TRBD2. TRBV5-3 has ORF status, its function being uncertain. J lost 10 bases, V lost 0 bases, and 4 bases had no gene match. The CDR3 is 15 residues long. CDR3 bases: TGTGCCAGAAGCTTGGGACTAGCGGGAGGTATCGAGCAGTTCTTC. This translates into CARSLGLAGGIEQFF.

V usage is TRBV19 and J usage is TRBJ2-3, with TRBD2 as a possible D gene (6 bases). From germline, CDR1 is LNHDA and CDR2 SQIVND (reference sequence). Trimming removed 8 bases from V and 1 base from J, with 25 bases in between. CDR3 length equals 18 residues. CDR3 DNA: TGTGCCAGTTCCAAGGGGCCCCGACTAGGGACGGGCACAGATACGCAGTATTTT. This codes for CASSKGPRLGTGTDTQYF.

V is TRBV9 and J is TRBJ2-3; tentatively, D is TRBD2 (6 bases). CDR1 SGDLS and CDR2 YYNGEE come from the germline V gene. The CDR3 covers 15 residues. Trimming cost V 3 bases and J 2 bases, with 13 bases left between them. This CDR3 is CASSARGLYTDTQYF. CDR3 bases: TGTGCCAGCAGCGCCCGGGGACTCTACACAGATACGCAGTATTTT. The full variable domain, in which reference TRBV9 and TRBJ2-3 provide the parts outside the CDR3, is DSGVTQTPKHLITATGQRVTLRCSPRSGDLSVYWYQQSLDQGLQFLIQYYNGEERAKGNILERFSAQQFPDLHSELNLSSLELGDSALYFCASSARGLYTDTQYFGPGTRLTVL.

This clone was seen a single time. This chain connects TRBV6-6 to TRBJ1-6; D ambiguous. CDR3 size: 13 residues. Trimming stripped 1 base from V and 7 bases from J, with 5 bases between. Per the germline V gene, CDR1 is MNHNY and CDR2 is SVGAGI (reference sequence). CDR3 nucleotides: TGTGCCAGCAGTTACTTCGGGAATTCACCCCTCCACTTT. This encodes CASSYFGNSPLHF.

The J gene is TRBJ1-6, the V gene TRBV30; D not certain. The V gene's germline CDR1 is GTSNPN and CDR2 SVGIG (reference sequence). CDR3 size: 16 residues. V was shortened by 2 bases and J by 4 bases, with 15 bases between the two germline ends. The CDR3 region is CAWSREGASYNSPLHF. The CDR3 bases are TGTGCCTGGAGTAGAGAGGGAGCCTCGTATAATTCACCCCTCCACTTT.

The genes are TRBV6-5 and TRBJ1-2, with D possibly being TRBD1 (5 bases). From germline, CDR1 is MNHEY and CDR2 SVGAGI. V was clipped by 2 bases and J by 4 bases, with 14 bases between them. This CDR3 contains 15 residues. CDR3 DNA: TGTGCCAGCAGTTACCTTGAGGGACTAGTCTATGGCTACACCTTC. As protein: CASSYLEGLVYGYTF.

The genes are TRBV7-3 and TRBJ2-1; 8 bases align to TRBD1. CDR1 SGHTA and CDR2 FQGTGA come from the germline V gene. After removal of 5 bases from V and 7 bases from J, the junction contained 7 bases not matched to a gene. The CDR3 is 14 residues long. The CDR3 DNA reads as TGTGCCAGCAGCAAGGCCGGGACAGGTAATGAGCAGTTCTTC. This codes for CASSKAGTGNEQFF.

J is TRBJ2-5 and V is TRBV6-5; D possibly corresponds to TRBD2 (5 bases). This CDR3 contains 14 residues. The germline V and J ends were trimmed by 6 bases and 5 bases, with 16 bases remaining between them. Germline values: CDR1 MNHEY, CDR2 SVGAGI. The CDR3 DNA is TGTGCCAGCAGGACCTCTAGCAGAAGGGAGACCCAGTACTTC. It translates to CASRTSSRRETQYF.

CDR3 in amino acids: CASSLARGRALGEDTQYF. For the CDR3, the DNA is TGCGCCAGCAGCTTGGCGCGAGGCAGGGCCCTAGGGGAAGATACGCAGTATTTT. The chain links TRBV5-1 to TRBJ2-3, with D tentatively TRBD1 (5 bases). V gave up 0 bases and J gave up 5 bases, with 22 bases separating them. This CDR3 region has 18 residues. The germline V gene encodes CDR1 SGHRS and CDR2 YFSETQ.

The CDR3: CATSETGGRNTGELFF. The CDR3 DNA reads as TGTGCCACCAGTGAAACGGGGGGGCGGAACACCGGGGAGCTGTTTTTT. V is TRBV24-1 and J is TRBJ2-2; 8 bases align to TRBD2. V shed 4 bases and J 1 base; nucleotides not matched to a gene: 4. Germline V gives CDR1 KGHDR, CDR2 SFDVKD. There are 16 residues in the CDR3.

This clone has a handful of counts. This sequence joins TRBV5-1 and TRBJ1-6; no clear D. The CDR3 consists of 13 residues. CDR1 and CDR2 (germline): SGHRS, YFSETQ. Trimming left V 8 bases short and J 6 bases short, with 12 bases between. The CDR3 protein is CASYREPNSPLHF. CDR3 coding DNA: TGCGCCAGTTACCGGGAACCTAATTCACCCCTCCACTTT.

On this clone itself: Different DNA sequences within this sample yield the same CDR3. J is TRBJ2-5 and V is TRBV10-3, with 8 positions matching TRBD1. The CDR3 runs to 14 residues. J lost 1 base, V lost 4 bases, and 2 bases had no gene match. Germline V lookup: CDR1 ENHRY, CDR2 SYGVKD. The CDR3: CAISVGQGQETQYF. In DNA form, the CDR3 reads TGTGCCATCAGTGTCGGACAGGGCCAAGAGACCCAGTACTTC.

The chain combines TRBV19 with TRBJ2-7; TRBD2 matches at 12 bases. The germline gives CDR1 LNHDA, CDR2 SQIVND (reference sequence). The V and J ends lost 10 bases and 2 bases, in that order; junction bases with no gene match: 0. The CDR3 contains 12 residues. CDR3 protein: CATSGGAYEQYF. The CDR3 DNA sequence: TGTGCCACTAGCGGGGGGGCCTACGAGCAGTACTTC.

The chain joins TRBV9 to TRBJ2-1, with D unclear. The CDR3 contains 14 residues. The germline V and J ends were trimmed by 4 bases and 5 bases, with 13 bases remaining between them. Germline loops: CDR1 SGDLS, CDR2 YYNGEE. In nucleotides, the CDR3 is TGTGCCAGCAGCCCCCGCGTGTCCCACAATGAGCAGTTCTTC. It is translated as CASSPRVSHNEQFF.

The chain joins TRBV20-1 to TRBJ1-6; 8 nucleotides match TRBD1. With V trimmed by 4 bases and J by 4 bases, 9 bases remained unmatched. This CDR3 is built from 16 residues. Germline V gene sequence: CDR1 DFQATT, CDR2 SNEGSKA (reference sequence). The CDR3 reads CSATDRGDPYNSPLHF. The CDR3 coding sequence is TGCAGTGCTACTGACAGGGGCGACCCATATAATTCACCCCTCCACTTT.

This clone came up once. The chain is built from TRBV5-5 and TRBJ1-6, with 8 positions matching TRBD1. V lost 0 bases to trimming and J lost 10 bases; unmatched junction nucleotides: 9. Germline CDR1 and CDR2: SGHKS and YYEKEE (reference sequence). This CDR3 is 16 amino acids long. CDR3 amino acids: CASSLANDRGRSPLHF. For the CDR3, the DNA is TGTGCCAGCAGCTTGGCCAACGACAGGGGAAGATCACCCCTCCACTTT.

V gene TRBV28 combines with J gene TRBJ2-7, with D perhaps matching TRBD2 (5 bases). The germline V gene encodes CDR1 MDHEN and CDR2 SYDVKM. V dropped 2 bases and J dropped 3 bases, with 14 bases sitting between them. This CDR3 is built from 15 residues. Here the CDR3 DNA reads TGTGCCAGCAGTTTACTGGCGGGCCAACACTACGAGCAGTACTTC. The encoded protein is CASSLLAGQHYEQYF.

The rearrangement links TRBV2 to TRBJ1-2; a weak D match, TRBD1 (5 bases). Looked up from germline, CDR1 is SNHLY and CDR2 is FYNNEI. This CDR3 contains 13 residues. The V end was cut by 4 bases, the J end by 6 bases, with 12 bases between. The CDR3 sequence: CASSVVQGDGYTF. The CDR3 DNA reads TGTGCCAGCAGTGTAGTTCAGGGCGATGGCTACACCTTC.

The chain is built from TRBV27 and TRBJ2-7, with 7 bases fitting TRBD1. Losses at the gene ends were 5 bases for V and 4 bases for J; bases not matched to a gene: 11. The CDR3 spans 15 residues. From germline, CDR1 is MNHEY and CDR2 SMNVEV (reference sequence). The CDR3 nucleotides read TGTGCCAGCAGTCCCACGACAGGGATCCGGTACGAGCAGTACTTC. Translating it yields CASSPTTGIRYEQYF.